This TCR beta chain was documented in a study of shared clonotypes between healthy human individuals. An assay was performed, and its level was deep. Sequencing used immunoSEQ multiplex PCR; TCRdb keeps in-frame clones, though not all of them. The data contain about 530,000 clones, nearly 80% of them singletons. Everyone who donated was a Caucasian adult who lived in Nashville, Tennessee. The sample taken for sequencing was PBMCs. The TCR was taken from a woman aged 40 to 49 in good health. Some clones in this sample may be carry-over from other donors' samples.

The CDR3 here is CASSLGGPGSGEQFF. The CDR3 region has the DNA TGTGCCAGCAGCTTAGGGGGCCCGGGATCGGGTGAGCAGTTCTTC. This chain links TRBV11-3 with TRBJ2-1; D could derive from TRBD1 or TRBD2 (5 bases each). Trimming cost V 1 base and J 9 bases, with 16 bases left between them. From germline, CDR1 is SGHNT and CDR2 YENEEA. The CDR3 totals 15 residues.